This T cell receptor beta chain was found in a study of blood T cell repertoires in COVID-19. Study summary: Samples came from the United States, Italy and Spain, spanning acute and convalescent COVID-19.

In the authors' workflow: Quantification of nucleated cells was approximated via reference gene primer amplification. Assay used: immunoSEQ multiplex PCR; TCRdb lists only in-frame clones, some missing. That table furnishes V, J and clone size, whereas the DNA furnished D and trimming. The repertoire holds some 490,000 clones, with roughly 88% as singletons. The CDR3 covers 21 residues. With 2 bases clipped from V and 6 bases from J, the junction kept 27 bases outside the gene matches. Germline V CDR1 and CDR2: MGHRA, YSYEKL. The sample taken for sequencing was peripheral blood. This sequence originates from a human donor in a cohort sampled during active COVID-19. The gene calls are TRBV4-1 and TRBJ1-1, with TRBD1 matching 7 bases. The CDR3 is CASSQPGRFQTGRPSLPEAFF. CDR3 coding DNA: TGCGCCAGCAGCCAACCGGGCCGTTTTCAGACAGGGAGGCCCTCGCTACCTGAAGCTTTCTTT.